This TCR beta chain is from a study of vaccination and CD4 T cells after COVID-19. Turning to the study itself: As a positive control, some control cultures were given a CEFX pool, while others were given an HIV-1 Nef pool or no peptide.

Germline CDR1 reads SGHTA; CDR2 reads FQGNSA. V was clipped by 3 bases and J by 4 bases, with 13 bases between them. This CDR3 has 15 amino acids. The Oncomine TCR Beta short-read assay was what sequenced the DNA obtained from cultured CD4+ T cells. The authors extracted genomic DNA from cultured CD4+ T cells. Each CDR3 protein gets one entry after TCRdb re-called the PCR reads with MiXCR. The sample lists some 4,400 distinct CDR3 sequences, over 40% seen once, with about 41% in the top ten. Treatment indicated: approximately 10-day PBMC culture with coronavirus spike peptide pools or control peptides (ViraFEST assay). The dates of positive PCR tests extended from March through December 2020 and came before the US Alpha, Beta and Delta variants. Both day 3 and day 7 involved replacing half of the medium with fresh IL-2 medium. To note about this clonotype: Its specificity is unknown.

The specimen was CD4+ T cells from blood, cultured in vitro. V is TRBV7-2 and J is TRBJ1-5; D is possibly TRBD1 (6 bases). The source is a human donor who had recovered from COVID-19. The CDR3 nucleotides read TGTGCCAGCAGCTTCAGCCAGGGGACTAATCAGCCCCAGCATTTT. Protein sequence: CASSFSQGTNQPQHF.